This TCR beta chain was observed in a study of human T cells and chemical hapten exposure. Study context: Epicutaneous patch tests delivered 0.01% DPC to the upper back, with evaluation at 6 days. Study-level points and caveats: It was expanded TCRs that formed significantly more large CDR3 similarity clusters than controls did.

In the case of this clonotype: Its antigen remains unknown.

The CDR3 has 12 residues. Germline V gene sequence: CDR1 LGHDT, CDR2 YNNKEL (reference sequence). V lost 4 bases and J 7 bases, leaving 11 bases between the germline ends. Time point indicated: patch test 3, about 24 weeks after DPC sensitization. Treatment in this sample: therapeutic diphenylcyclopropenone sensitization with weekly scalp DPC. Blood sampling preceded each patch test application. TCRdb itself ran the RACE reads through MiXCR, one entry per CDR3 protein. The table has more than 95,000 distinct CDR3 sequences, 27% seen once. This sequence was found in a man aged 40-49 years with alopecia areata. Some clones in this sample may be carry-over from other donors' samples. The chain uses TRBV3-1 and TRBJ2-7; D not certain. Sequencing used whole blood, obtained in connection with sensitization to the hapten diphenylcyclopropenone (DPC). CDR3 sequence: CASSPLGGEQYF. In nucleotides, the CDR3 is TGTGCCAGCAGCCCTCTGGGCGGTGAGCAGTACTTC.